Described below is a single TCR beta chain sequence and its context. The antigen remains unidentified. V was trimmed by 3 bases and J by 2 bases, leaving 5 bases between them. The CDR3 has 11 amino acids. Germline loops: CDR1 DFQATT, CDR2 SNEGSKA (reference sequence). This entry belongs to a study of cytomegalovirus exposure and HLA in healthy donors. Study-level background: Within an early data release were tens of millions of unique TCRs drawn from HLA-typed donors. Overall study results and limits: With high specificity and sensitivity, the classifier reportedly diagnosed cytomegalovirus status. A missense variant in DCLRE1C was later tied to TCR beta V- and J-gene trimming.

Researchers ran the PCR with 60 Vbeta and 13 Jbeta primers. Per the original methods: Approximately 9.9 million of some 80 million unique TCR beta chains were shared, per a later count. Assay used: immunoSEQ multiplex PCR; TCRdb lists only in-frame clones, some missing. The V and J calls and clone size come from that table; D and trimming were worked out from the DNA. The sample lists over 150,000 clones; approximately 74% were seen once. This sequence was found in a woman aged 25 to 39 in good health and CMV-seronegative. Material: PBMCs. This chain connects TRBV20-1 to TRBJ2-7, with D unresolved. CDR3 loop: CSARSAYEQYF. The CDR3 DNA is TGCAGTGCTAGGTCGGCCTACGAGCAGTACTTC.